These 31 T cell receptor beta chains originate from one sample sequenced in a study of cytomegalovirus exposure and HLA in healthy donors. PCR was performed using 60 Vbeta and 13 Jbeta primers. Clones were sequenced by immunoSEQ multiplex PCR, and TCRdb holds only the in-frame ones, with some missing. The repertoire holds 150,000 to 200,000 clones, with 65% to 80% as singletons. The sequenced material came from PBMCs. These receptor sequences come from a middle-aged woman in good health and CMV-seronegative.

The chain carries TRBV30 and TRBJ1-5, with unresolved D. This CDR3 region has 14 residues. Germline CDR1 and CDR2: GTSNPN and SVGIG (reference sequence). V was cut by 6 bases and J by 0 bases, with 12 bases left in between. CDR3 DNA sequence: TGTGCCTGCCGAGGATCTTATAGCAATCAGCCCCAGCATTTT. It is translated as CACRGSYSNQPQHF.

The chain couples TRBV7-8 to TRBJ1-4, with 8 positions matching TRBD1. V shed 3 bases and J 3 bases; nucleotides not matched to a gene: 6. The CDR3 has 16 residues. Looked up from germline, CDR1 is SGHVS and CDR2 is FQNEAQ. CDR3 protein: CASSLGQALANEKLFF. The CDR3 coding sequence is TGTGCCAGCAGCTTGGGACAGGCCCTAGCTAATGAAAAACTGTTTTTT.

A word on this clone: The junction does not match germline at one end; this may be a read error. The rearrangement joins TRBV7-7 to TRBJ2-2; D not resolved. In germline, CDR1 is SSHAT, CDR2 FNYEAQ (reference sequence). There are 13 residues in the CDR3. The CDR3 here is CASSYESPGELFF. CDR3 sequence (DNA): TGTGCTAGCAGCTACGAGTCCCCCGGGGAGCTGTTTTTT. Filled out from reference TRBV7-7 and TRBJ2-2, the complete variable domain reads GAGVSQSPRYKVTKRGQDVTLRCDPISSHATLYWYQQALGQGPEFLTYFNYEAQPDKSGLPSDRFSAERPEGSISTLTIQRTEQRDSAMYRCASSYESPGELFFGEGSRLTVL.

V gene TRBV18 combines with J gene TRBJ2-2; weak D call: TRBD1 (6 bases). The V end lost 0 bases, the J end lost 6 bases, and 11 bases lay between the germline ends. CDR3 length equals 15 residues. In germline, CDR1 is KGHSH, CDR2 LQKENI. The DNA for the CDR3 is TGTGCCAGCTCACCACCAGGGGGAAATGCCGGGGAGCTGTTTTTT. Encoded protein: CASSPPGGNAGELFF.

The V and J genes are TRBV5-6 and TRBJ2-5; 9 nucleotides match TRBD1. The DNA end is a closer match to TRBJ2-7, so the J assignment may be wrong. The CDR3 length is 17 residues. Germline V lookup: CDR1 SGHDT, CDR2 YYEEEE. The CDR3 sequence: CASSILRDREGSYEQYF. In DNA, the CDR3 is TGTGCCAGCAGCATCCTCCGGGACAGGGAAGGCTCCTACGAGCAGTACTTC.

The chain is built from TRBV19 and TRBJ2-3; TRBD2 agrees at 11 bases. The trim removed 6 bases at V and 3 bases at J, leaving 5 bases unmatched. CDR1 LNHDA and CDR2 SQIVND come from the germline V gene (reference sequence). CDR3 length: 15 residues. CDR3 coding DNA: TGTGCCAGTAGGGGGGCTAGCGGGAGGACAGATACGCAGTATTTT. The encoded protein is CASRGASGRTDTQYF.

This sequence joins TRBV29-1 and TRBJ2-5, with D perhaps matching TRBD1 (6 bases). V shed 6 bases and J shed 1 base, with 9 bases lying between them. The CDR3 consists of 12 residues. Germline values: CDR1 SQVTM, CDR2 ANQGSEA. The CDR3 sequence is CSVRGPQETQYF. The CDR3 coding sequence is TGCAGCGTCAGGGGACCCCAAGAGACCCAGTACTTC.

The CDR3 region is CASRKGGGETQYF. The CDR3, as DNA: TGTGCCAGCAGGAAAGGGGGTGGGGAGACCCAGTACTTC. The V gene is TRBV6-6, the J gene TRBJ2-5, with D perhaps matching TRBD1 (6 bases). CDR3 length equals 13 residues. Germline lookup yields CDR1 MNHNY and CDR2 SVGAGI (reference sequence). Trimming took 6 bases from V and 5 from J, leaving 13 bases between them.

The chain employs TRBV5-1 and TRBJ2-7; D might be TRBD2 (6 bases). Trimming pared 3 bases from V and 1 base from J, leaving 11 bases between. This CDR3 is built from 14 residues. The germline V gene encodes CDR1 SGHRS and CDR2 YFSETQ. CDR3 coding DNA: TGCGCCAGCAGCTGGAGGGAAGCGTCCTACGAGCAGTACTTC. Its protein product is CASSWREASYEQYF.

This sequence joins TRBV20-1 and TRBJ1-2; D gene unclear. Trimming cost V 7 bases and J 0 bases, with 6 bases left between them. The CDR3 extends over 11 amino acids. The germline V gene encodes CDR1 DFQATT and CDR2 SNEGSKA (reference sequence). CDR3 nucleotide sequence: TGCAGTGGGGAGACTAACTATGGCTACACCTTC. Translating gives CSGETNYGYTF.

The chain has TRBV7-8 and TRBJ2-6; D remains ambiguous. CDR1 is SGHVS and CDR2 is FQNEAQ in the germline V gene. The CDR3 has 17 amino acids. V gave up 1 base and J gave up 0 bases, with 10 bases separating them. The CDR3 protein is CASSLDAVRSGANVLTF. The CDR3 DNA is TGTGCCAGCAGCTTAGACGCAGTCCGCTCTGGGGCCAACGTCCTGACTTTC. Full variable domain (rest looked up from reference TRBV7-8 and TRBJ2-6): GAGVSQSPRYKVAKRGQDVALRCDPISGHVSLFWYQQALGQGPEFLTYFQNEAQLDKSGLPSDRFFAERPEGSVSTLKIQRTQQEDSAVYLCASSLDAVRSGANVLTFGAGSRLTVL.

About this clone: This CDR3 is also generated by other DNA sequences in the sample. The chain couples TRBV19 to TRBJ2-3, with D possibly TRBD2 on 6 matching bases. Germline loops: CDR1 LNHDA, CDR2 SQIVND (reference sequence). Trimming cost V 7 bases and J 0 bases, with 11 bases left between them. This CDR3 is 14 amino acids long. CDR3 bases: TGTGCCAGTAAAGGCGGGGCAAGCACAGATACGCAGTATTTT. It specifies CASKGGASTDTQYF.

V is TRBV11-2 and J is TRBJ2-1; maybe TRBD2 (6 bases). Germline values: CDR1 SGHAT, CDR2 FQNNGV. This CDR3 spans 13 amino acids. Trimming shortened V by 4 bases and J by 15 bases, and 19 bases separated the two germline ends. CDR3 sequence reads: CASSYSAGLDSFF. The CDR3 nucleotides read TGTGCCAGCAGCTACTCAGCGGGCTTGGATTCGTTCTTC.

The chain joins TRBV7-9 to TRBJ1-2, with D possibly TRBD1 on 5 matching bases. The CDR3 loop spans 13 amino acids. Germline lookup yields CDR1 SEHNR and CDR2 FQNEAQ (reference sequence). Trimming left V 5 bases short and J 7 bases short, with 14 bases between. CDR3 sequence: CASSPIGVRGYTF. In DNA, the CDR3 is TGTGCCAGCAGCCCGATAGGGGTTCGTGGCTACACCTTC. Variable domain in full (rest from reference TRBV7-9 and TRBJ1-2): DTGVSQNPRHKITKRGQNVTFRCDPISEHNRLYWYRQTLGQGPEFLTYFQNEAQLEKSRLLSDRFSAERPKGSFSTLEIQRTEQGDSAMYLCASSPIGVRGYTFGSGTRLTVV.

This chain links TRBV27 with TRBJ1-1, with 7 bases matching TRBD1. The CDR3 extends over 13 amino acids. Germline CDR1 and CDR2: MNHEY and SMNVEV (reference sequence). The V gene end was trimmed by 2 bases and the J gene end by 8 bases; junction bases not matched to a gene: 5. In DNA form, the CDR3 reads TGTGCCAGCAGTTTAGAAGGGGGCGGCGAAGCTTTCTTT. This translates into CASSLEGGGEAFF.

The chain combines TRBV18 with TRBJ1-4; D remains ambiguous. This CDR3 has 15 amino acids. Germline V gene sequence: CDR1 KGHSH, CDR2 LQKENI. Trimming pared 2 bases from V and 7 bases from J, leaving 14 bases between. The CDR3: CASSPATVDSEKLFF. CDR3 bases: TGTGCCAGCTCACCAGCTACCGTCGATAGTGAAAAACTGTTTTTT.

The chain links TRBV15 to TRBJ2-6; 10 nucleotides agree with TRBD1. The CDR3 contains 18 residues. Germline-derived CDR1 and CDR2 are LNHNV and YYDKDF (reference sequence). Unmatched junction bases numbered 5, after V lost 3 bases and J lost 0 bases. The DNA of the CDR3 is TGTGCCACCAGCAGTGACGACAGGGGGCTCTCTGGGGCCAACGTCCTGACTTTC. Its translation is CATSSDDRGLSGANVLTF. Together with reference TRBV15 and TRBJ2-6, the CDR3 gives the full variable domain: DAMVIQNPRYQVTQFGKPVTLSCSQTLNHNVMYWYQQKSSQAPKLLFHYYDKDFNNEADTPDNFQSRRPNTSFCFLDIRSPGLGDTAMYLCATSSDDRGLSGANVLTFGAGSRLTVL.

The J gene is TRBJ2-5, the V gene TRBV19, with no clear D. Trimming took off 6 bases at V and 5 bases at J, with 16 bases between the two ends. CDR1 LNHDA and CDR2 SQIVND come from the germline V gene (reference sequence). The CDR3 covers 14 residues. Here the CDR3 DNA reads TGTGCCAGTAGCGCGGCGCGAGGCTCCGAGACCCAGTACTTC. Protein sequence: CASSAARGSETQYF.

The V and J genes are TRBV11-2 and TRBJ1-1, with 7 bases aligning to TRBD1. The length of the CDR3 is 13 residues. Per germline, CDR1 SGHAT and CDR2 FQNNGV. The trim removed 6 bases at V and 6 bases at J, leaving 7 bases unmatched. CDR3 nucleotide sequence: TGTGCCAGCAGAGCGACAGGGACTTCTGAAGCTTTCTTT. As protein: CASRATGTSEAFF. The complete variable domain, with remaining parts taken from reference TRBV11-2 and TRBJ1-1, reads EAGVAQSPRYKIIEKRQSVAFWCNPISGHATLYWYQQILGQGPKLLIQFQNNGVVDDSQLPKDRFSAERLKGVDSTLKIQPAKLEDSAVYLCASRATGTSEAFFGQGTRLTVV.

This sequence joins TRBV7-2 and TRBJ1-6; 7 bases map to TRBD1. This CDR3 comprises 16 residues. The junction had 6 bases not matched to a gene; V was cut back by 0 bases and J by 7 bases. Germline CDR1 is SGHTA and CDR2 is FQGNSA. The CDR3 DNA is TGTGCCAGCAGCTTAGCAACAGGGGCCCCAAATTCACCCCTCCACTTT. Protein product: CASSLATGAPNSPLHF. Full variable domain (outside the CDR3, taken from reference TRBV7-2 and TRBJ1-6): GAGVSQSPSNKVTEKGKDVELRCDPISGHTALYWYRQSLGQGLEFLIYFQGNSAPDKSGLPSDRFSAERTGGSVSTLTIQRTQQEDSAVYLCASSLATGAPNSPLHFGNGTRLTVT.

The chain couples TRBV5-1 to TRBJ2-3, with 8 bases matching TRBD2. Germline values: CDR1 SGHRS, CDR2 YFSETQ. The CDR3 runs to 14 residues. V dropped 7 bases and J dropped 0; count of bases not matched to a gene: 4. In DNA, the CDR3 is TGCGCCAGCCAACTAGCGGATAGCACAGATACGCAGTATTTT. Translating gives CASQLADSTDTQYF.

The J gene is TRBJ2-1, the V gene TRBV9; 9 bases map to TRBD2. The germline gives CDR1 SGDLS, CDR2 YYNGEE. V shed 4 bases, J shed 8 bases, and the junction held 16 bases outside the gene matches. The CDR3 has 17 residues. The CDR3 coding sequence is TGTGCCAGCAGCCCCCAACCCGGGACTAGCTCCGGCGATGAGCAGTTCTTC. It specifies CASSPQPGTSSGDEQFF.

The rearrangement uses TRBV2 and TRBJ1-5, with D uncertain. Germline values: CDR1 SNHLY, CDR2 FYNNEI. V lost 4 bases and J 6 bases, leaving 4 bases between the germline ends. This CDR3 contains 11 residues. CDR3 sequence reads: CASSAGQPQHF. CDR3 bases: TGTGCCAGCAGTGCCGGTCAGCCCCAGCATTTT.

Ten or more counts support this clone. CDR3 sequence reads: CASSSAVEGAEAFF. CDR3 coding DNA: TGTGCCAGCAGCTCGGCGGTGGAGGGCGCTGAAGCTTTCTTT. The rearrangement uses TRBV5-6 and TRBJ1-1; D is ambiguous. The CDR3 totals 14 residues. Germline CDR1 and CDR2: SGHDT and YYEEEE. The germline V and J ends were trimmed by 3 bases and 6 bases, with 15 bases remaining between them.

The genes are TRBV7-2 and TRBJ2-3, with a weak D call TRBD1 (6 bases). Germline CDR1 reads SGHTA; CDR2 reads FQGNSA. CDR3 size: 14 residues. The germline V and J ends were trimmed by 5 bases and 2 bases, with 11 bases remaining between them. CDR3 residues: CASSRDRFTDTQYF. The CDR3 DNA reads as TGTGCCAGCAGCCGTGACAGGTTCACAGATACGCAGTATTTT. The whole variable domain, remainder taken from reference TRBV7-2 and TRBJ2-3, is GAGVSQSPSNKVTEKGKDVELRCDPISGHTALYWYRQSLGQGLEFLIYFQGNSAPDKSGLPSDRFSAERTGGSVSTLTIQRTQQEDSAVYLCASSRDRFTDTQYFGPGTRLTVL.

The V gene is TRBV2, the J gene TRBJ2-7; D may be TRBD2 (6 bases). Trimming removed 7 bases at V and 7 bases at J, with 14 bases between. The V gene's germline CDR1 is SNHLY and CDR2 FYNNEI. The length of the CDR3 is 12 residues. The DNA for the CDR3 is TGTGCCAGCACCCTTTGGGGGGAAGAGCAGTACTTC. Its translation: CASTLWGEEQYF.

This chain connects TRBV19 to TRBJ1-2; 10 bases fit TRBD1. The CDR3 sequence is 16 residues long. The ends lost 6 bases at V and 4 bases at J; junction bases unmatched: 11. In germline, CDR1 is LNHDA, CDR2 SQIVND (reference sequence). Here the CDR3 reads CASSRGQGISGYGYTF. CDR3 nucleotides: TGTGCCAGTAGCCGGGGACAGGGGATCTCAGGCTATGGCTACACCTTC.

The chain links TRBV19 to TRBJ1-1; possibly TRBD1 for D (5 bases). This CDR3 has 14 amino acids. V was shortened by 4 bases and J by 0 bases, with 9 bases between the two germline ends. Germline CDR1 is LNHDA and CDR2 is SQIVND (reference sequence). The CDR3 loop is CASSKGQMNTEAFF. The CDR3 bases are TGTGCCAGTAGTAAGGGGCAGATGAACACTGAAGCTTTCTTT.

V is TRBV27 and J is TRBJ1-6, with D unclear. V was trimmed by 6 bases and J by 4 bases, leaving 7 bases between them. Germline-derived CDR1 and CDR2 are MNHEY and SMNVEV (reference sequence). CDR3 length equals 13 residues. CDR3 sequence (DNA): TGTGCCAGCAGGAGGTCATATAATTCACCCCTCCACTTT. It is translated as CASRRSYNSPLHF.

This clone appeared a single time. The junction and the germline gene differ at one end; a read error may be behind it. CDR3 protein: CASSLGRGDSKF. CDR3 DNA sequence: TGTGCCAGCAGCTTAGGTCGGGGGGACTCGAAATTC. V is TRBV13 and J is TRBJ2-7; TRBD2 matches 7 bases. This CDR3 region has 12 residues. The germline CDR1 and CDR2 sequences are PRHDT and FYEKMQ (reference sequence).

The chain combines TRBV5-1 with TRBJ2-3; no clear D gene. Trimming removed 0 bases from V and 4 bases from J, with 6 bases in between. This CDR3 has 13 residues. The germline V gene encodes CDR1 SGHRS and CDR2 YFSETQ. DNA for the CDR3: TGCGCCAGCAGCTTGGACTCCTCAGATACGCAGTATTTT. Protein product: CASSLDSSDTQYF.